These 31 T cell receptor beta chains were sequenced from one sample in a study of Graves' ophthalmopathy and Graves' hyperthyroidism. Amplification from RNA transcripts yielded the TCR beta CDR3 regions. The library came from an HTBI-primed first-round RT-PCR and a second-round multiplex PCR. TCRdb used MiXCR to reprocess the multiplex PCR reads, holding one entry per CDR3 protein. There are 170,000 or so distinct CDR3 sequences in the sample; roughly 36% occur only once, and roughly 9% lies in the top ten. Material for sequencing was peripheral blood. The receptors shown here come from a man younger than 45 with Graves' ophthalmopathy.

A note on this clonotype: A junction boundary mismatches the germline segment, possibly from a read error. V and J are TRBV24-1 and TRBJ1-1; the D gene is possibly TRBD1 (5 bases). There are 14 residues in the CDR3. CDR1 is KGHDR, CDR2 SFDVKD, per germline. CDR3 DNA: TGTGCTACCAGTGAGGGGACGGTGAACACTGAAGCTTTCTTT. Translating gives CATSEGTVNTEAFF.

V gene TRBV27 combines with J gene TRBJ2-5; TRBD1 agrees at 9 bases. V was pared by 9 bases and J by 0 bases, with 5 bases of the junction left unmatched. Germline CDR1 and CDR2: MNHEY and SMNVEV (reference sequence). The CDR3 totals 14 residues. The CDR3 region has the DNA TGTGCCAGTCAACAGGGGGCGTACCAAGAGACCCAGTACTTC. This sequence encodes CASQQGAYQETQYF.

V gene TRBV15 combines with J gene TRBJ1-2; maybe TRBD1 (5 bases). The germline gives CDR1 LNHNV, CDR2 YYDKDF (reference sequence). The V gene lost 5 bases and the J gene lost 4 bases, with 14 bases spanning the gap. This CDR3 spans 14 amino acids. The CDR3, as DNA: TGTGCCACCAGCCGTGACAGAGGCGGCTATGGCTACACCTTC. Encoded protein: CATSRDRGGYGYTF.

CDR3 coding DNA: TGTGCCAGCAGTCGGACAGGGGATACTGGAAACACCATATATTTT. This translates into CASSRTGDTGNTIYF. The V gene is TRBV12-3 or TRBV12-4, the J gene TRBJ1-3; 9 bases agree with TRBD1. The CDR3 is made up of 15 amino acids. Trimming removed 5 bases from V and 2 bases from J; junction bases left unmatched: 4.

This clonotype was observed at least ten times. The rearrangement links TRBV28 to TRBJ1-1; TRBD1 matches at 12 bases. Trimming removed 11 bases from V and 5 bases from J; junction bases left unmatched: 12. Germline loops: CDR1 MDHEN, CDR2 SYDVKM. This CDR3 contains 15 residues. Here the CDR3 reads CAVWGTGGAWTEAFF. CDR3 bases: TGTGCCGTTTGGGGGACAGGGGGCGCTTGGACTGAAGCTTTCTTT. The full variable domain, completed using reference TRBV28 and TRBJ1-1, is DVKVTQSSRYLVKRTGEKVFLECVQDMDHENMFWYRQDPGLGLRLIYFSYDVKMKEKGDIPEGYSVSREKKERFSLILESASTNQTSMYLCAVWGTGGAWTEAFFGQGTRLTVV.

This clonotype was detected ten times or more. The chain links TRBV7-2 to TRBJ1-5; D is perhaps TRBD1 (6 bases). The CDR3 loop spans 13 amino acids. Germline values: CDR1 SGHTA, CDR2 FQGNSA. With 3 bases removed from V and 7 bases from J, the gap between germline ends came to 10 bases. The CDR3 protein is CASSFRQAQPQHF. The CDR3 nucleotides are TGTGCCAGCAGCTTCCGACAGGCCCAGCCCCAGCATTTT.

V and J are TRBV15 and TRBJ1-1; no firm D call. Between the trimmed V and J ends, which lost 0 bases and 4 bases, there was a span of 9 bases. The CDR3 has 14 amino acids. Germline V lookup: CDR1 LNHNV, CDR2 YYDKDF (reference sequence). CDR3 protein: CATSREGRVTEAFF. The CDR3 DNA follows: TGTGCCACCAGCAGAGAAGGGAGGGTCACTGAAGCTTTCTTT.

The V call is TRBV6-1, the J call TRBJ1-1; D gene ambiguous. V lost 4 bases to trimming and J lost 0 bases, with 6 bases between them. Per germline, CDR1 MNHNS and CDR2 SASEGT. The CDR3 extends over 13 amino acids. The CDR3 is CASSVVMNTEAFF. The CDR3 DNA follows: TGTGCCAGCAGTGTTGTCATGAACACTGAAGCTTTCTTT.

This clonotype was counted many times. The genes are TRBV24-1 and TRBJ1-2; 7 nucleotides match TRBD1. Germline V lookup: CDR1 KGHDR, CDR2 SFDVKD. The length of the CDR3 is 13 residues. Trimming took 4 bases from V and 4 from J; bases not matched to a gene: 2. This chain's CDR3 is CATSETGSYGYTF. In DNA, the CDR3 is TGTGCCACCAGTGAGACAGGGAGCTATGGCTACACCTTC.

This clonotype was observed many times. The rearrangement uses TRBV19 and TRBJ1-2; D is possibly TRBD1 (6 bases). Germline V gives CDR1 LNHDA, CDR2 SQIVND (reference sequence). The length of the CDR3 is 17 residues. V dropped 6 bases and J dropped 4 bases, with 24 bases sitting between them. CDR3 residues: CASSPFGPGGLPYGYTF. CDR3 nucleotides: TGTGCCAGTAGCCCCTTTGGTCCGGGGGGGCTTCCCTATGGCTACACCTTC.

This clonotype was observed many times. V gene TRBV4-1 combines with J gene TRBJ1-1; TRBD1 aligns across 7 bases. The CDR3 consists of 11 residues. Per germline, CDR1 MGHRA and CDR2 YSYEKL. The trim removed 6 bases at V and 14 bases at J, leaving 9 bases unmatched. CDR3 amino acids: CASSRQGRGFF. DNA of the CDR3: TGCGCCAGCAGTAGACAGGGTAGGGGATTCTTT.

In this sample, this clonotype turned up many times. The rearrangement uses TRBV2 and TRBJ2-5; a weak D match, TRBD2 (6 bases). Trimming pared 7 bases from V and 4 bases from J, leaving 22 bases between. The CDR3 has 16 amino acids. The germline gives CDR1 SNHLY, CDR2 FYNNEI. CDR3: CASKAKWGGVGETQYF. The CDR3 DNA reads TGTGCCAGCAAAGCAAAGTGGGGCGGGGTTGGAGAGACCCAGTACTTC.

This clonotype appeared once. V and J are TRBV24-1 and TRBJ2-2; 10 positions match TRBD1. The CDR3 sequence is 16 residues long. The germline gives CDR1 KGHDR, CDR2 SFDVKD. After removal of 7 bases from V and 2 bases from J, the junction contained 6 bases not matched to a gene. Written as DNA, the CDR3 is TGTGCCACCAGGGAATCGACAGGGGGCAACACCGGGGAGCTGTTTTTT. Protein: CATRESTGGNTGELFF.

This clonotype was counted at least ten times. The V call is TRBV7-3, the J call TRBJ2-2, with D tentatively TRBD1 or TRBD2 (6 bases each). Germline V gene sequence: CDR1 SGHTA, CDR2 FQGTGA. V was trimmed by 5 bases and J by 0 bases, leaving 16 bases between them. CDR3 length: 17 residues. DNA for the CDR3: TGTGCCAGCAGCCCTGGTGGGGGGCTTACGAACACCGGGGAGCTGTTTTTT. This translates into CASSPGGGLTNTGELFF.

The sample holds many counts of this clonotype. This chain joins TRBV12-3 or TRBV12-4 and TRBJ2-5, with 7 bases lining up with TRBD2. The CDR3 runs 13 residues. The junction had 7 bases not matched to a gene; V was cut back by 5 bases and J by 7 bases. The CDR3: CASSAWTSGTQYF. DNA for the CDR3: TGTGCCAGCAGTGCATGGACTAGTGGGACCCAGTACTTC.

V usage is TRBV6-1 and J usage is TRBJ2-6; no reliable D call. The CDR3 runs 15 residues. CDR1 is MNHNS and CDR2 is SASEGT in the germline V gene. V was clipped by 6 bases and J by 4 bases, with 13 bases between them. DNA of the CDR3: TGTGCCAGCAGCCCCCTGGGGTCGGGGGCCAACGTCCTGACTTTC. This codes for CASSPLGSGANVLTF.

This clonotype was seen a single time. Here the CDR3 reads CASSVGRRGSYEQYF. The DNA of the CDR3 is TGTGCCAGCAGCGTAGGGCGACGGGGTTCCTACGAGCAGTACTTC. V gene TRBV9 combines with J gene TRBJ2-7; D is possibly TRBD2 (5 bases). Per the germline V gene, CDR1 is SGDLS and CDR2 is YYNGEE. V was shortened by 0 bases and J by 1 base, with 11 bases between the two germline ends. The CDR3 has 15 amino acids.

This clonotype has at least ten counts. The rearrangement uses TRBV28 and TRBJ1-5; D not resolved. The ends were cut back, 3 bases at V and 6 bases at J, with 15 bases in the middle. The CDR3 sequence is 15 residues long. Per germline, CDR1 MDHEN and CDR2 SYDVKM. The CDR3: CASSFKGKVGQPQHF. For the CDR3, the DNA is TGTGCCAGCAGTTTTAAAGGGAAGGTGGGTCAGCCCCAGCATTTT.

This rearrangement joins TRBV6-2 or TRBV6-3 to TRBJ2-7; no reliable D call. V dropped 0 bases and J dropped 0 bases, with 18 bases sitting between them. This CDR3 region has 18 residues. Germline V gene lookup returns CDR1 MNHEY and CDR2 SVGEGT. CDR3 nucleotides: TGTGCCAGCAGTTACTCGACCCCACGGGCCGCGAGCTCCTACGAGCAGTACTTC. The encoded protein is CASSYSTPRAASSYEQYF.

This clonotype has only a few counts. V is TRBV27 and J is TRBJ2-5; maybe TRBD2 (6 bases). Germline CDR1 reads MNHEY; CDR2 reads SMNVEV (reference sequence). The CDR3 spans 14 residues. Trimming cost V 6 bases and J 1 base, with 12 bases left between them. CDR3 in amino acids: CASSPGLIQETQYF. The CDR3 DNA sequence: TGTGCCAGCAGCCCGGGACTCATCCAAGAGACCCAGTACTTC.

This clonotype was seen repeatedly, ten times or more. V usage is TRBV9 and J usage is TRBJ1-1; D remains ambiguous. V gave up 0 bases and J gave up 2 bases, with 8 bases separating them. The CDR3 loop spans 14 amino acids. Looked up from germline, CDR1 is SGDLS and CDR2 is YYNGEE. CDR3 bases: TGTGCCAGCAGCGTAGGGCAGGTCAACACTGAAGCTTTCTTT. Residues: CASSVGQVNTEAFF.

The CDR3 sequence is CASGLGPGVGATEAFF. DNA of the CDR3: TGTGCTAGTGGTTTGGGCCCAGGGGTGGGAGCGACTGAAGCTTTCTTT. J is TRBJ1-1 and V is TRBV12-5, with TRBD1 as a possible D gene (6 bases). CDR3 size: 16 residues. Germline CDR1 LGHNT, CDR2 FRNRAP. With 1 base removed from V and 5 bases from J, the gap between germline ends came to 17 bases.

This clonotype has just a few counts. This chain joins TRBV6-5 and TRBJ2-7; D is possibly TRBD2 (6 bases). V lost 2 bases and J lost 2, with 13 bases in between. Germline values: CDR1 MNHEY, CDR2 SVGAGI. The CDR3 is 15 amino acids. CDR3 nucleotide sequence: TGTGCCAGCAGTTACGATCTAGCGCGTCCCTACGAGCAGTACTTC. It codes for CASSYDLARPYEQYF.

Only a few counts were recorded for this clonotype. This sequence joins TRBV6-2 or TRBV6-3 and TRBJ2-7, with 9 nucleotides matching TRBD2. The CDR3 extends over 14 amino acids. The germline V gene has CDR1 MNHEY and CDR2 SVGEGT. V dropped 3 bases and J dropped 3; count of bases not matched to a gene: 3. The CDR3 sequence: CASSYSGSYYEQYF. Here the CDR3 DNA reads TGTGCCAGCAGTTATAGCGGGAGCTACTACGAGCAGTACTTC.

Many counts were recorded for this clonotype. The chain combines TRBV19 with TRBJ2-5; D might be TRBD1 or TRBD2, each matching 6 bases. Trimming pared 2 bases from V and 2 bases from J, leaving 12 bases between. Germline V gene data show CDR1 as LNHDA and CDR2 as SQIVND (reference sequence). The CDR3 is made up of 15 amino acids. CDR3 sequence: CASSILGGQQETQYF. The CDR3 DNA is TGTGCCAGTAGTATATTGGGGGGACAACAAGAGACCCAGTACTTC.

This clonotype has a count of ten or more. The chain links TRBV24-1 to TRBJ2-2; TRBD1 matches 9 bases. Germline CDR1 KGHDR, CDR2 SFDVKD. CDR3 size: 17 residues. V was pared by 3 bases and J by 4 bases, with 8 bases of the junction left unmatched. CDR3 protein: CATSDRRDRDRTGELFF. In nucleotides, the CDR3 is TGTGCCACCAGTGATCGCCGGGACAGGGATCGCACCGGGGAGCTGTTTTTT.

This clonotype showed up just a few times. The genes are TRBV6-5 and TRBJ1-5; TRBD1 aligns across 7 bases. This CDR3 has 15 residues. V shed 5 bases and J 0 bases; nucleotides not matched to a gene: 4. Germline-derived CDR1 and CDR2 are MNHEY and SVGAGI. The CDR3 DNA reads as TGTGCCAGCAGTACCGACAGGGCTAGCAATCAGCCCCAGCATTTT. It codes for CASSTDRASNQPQHF.

This chain links TRBV12-3 or TRBV12-4 with TRBJ1-1; D is possibly TRBD1 (6 bases). This CDR3 region has 12 residues. Trimming took off 7 bases at V and 8 bases at J, with 14 bases between the two ends. Written as DNA, the CDR3 is TGTGCCAGCACCGAAAGGGGGGGGGAAGCTTTCTTT. It is translated as CASTERGGEAFF.

This clonotype was seen many times. CDR3 DNA: TGTGCCAGCAGCGGGACAGAGAATCAGCCCCAGCATTTT. As protein: CASSGTENQPQHF. The J gene is TRBJ1-5, the V gene TRBV6-5; 7 bases fit TRBD1. The CDR3 is 13 residues long. The junction had 3 bases not matched to a gene; V was cut back by 6 bases and J by 4 bases. CDR1 MNHEY and CDR2 SVGAGI come from the germline V gene.

The chain combines TRBV11-2 with TRBJ2-7; D remains ambiguous. Trimming stripped 5 bases from V and 7 bases from J, with 9 bases between. The CDR3 spans 11 residues. Germline-derived CDR1 and CDR2 are SGHAT and FQNNGV. The CDR3 loop is CASSATLEQYF. Here the CDR3 DNA reads TGTGCCAGCAGCGCTACGCTGGAGCAGTACTTC. The full variable domain, rest sourced from reference TRBV11-2 and TRBJ2-7, is EAGVAQSPRYKIIEKRQSVAFWCNPISGHATLYWYQQILGQGPKLLIQFQNNGVVDDSQLPKDRFSAERLKGVDSTLKIQPAKLEDSAVYLCASSATLEQYFGPGTRLTVT.

This clonotype has just a few counts. The chain recombines TRBV7-9 with TRBJ2-7, with D perhaps TRBD1 (6 bases). V gave up 1 base and J gave up 5 bases, with 9 bases separating them. In germline, CDR1 is SEHNR, CDR2 FQNEAQ (reference sequence). The CDR3 covers 13 residues. The CDR3 reads CASSLGGHNEQYF. The CDR3 nucleotides read TGTGCCAGCAGCTTAGGGGGACATAACGAGCAGTACTTC.